Listed here are 4 T cell receptor beta chains from one sample, sequenced in a study of memory CD4+ T cells and cytomegalovirus serostatus (dated by TCRdb to about 2019). The method behind the library was the immunoSEQ multiplex PCR assay. Drawn from immuneACCESS, this table holds only the in-frame rearrangements with V and J called that TCRdb kept. Clones are partly lost; checked studies trace under half to an unresolved V gene and leave the rest unexplained. This sample has under 55,000 clones in its table, and approximately 80% of those were observed once. The top ten clonotypes cover 1.3% to 1.5% of the sample. A FACSAria II was used to sort memory CD4+ T cells, defined as single viable CD3+CD4+CD8-CD45RO+ cells. Material for sequencing was memory CD4+ T cells from blood. These receptors came from an adult in good health and CMV-seropositive.

This chain connects TRBV19 to TRBJ2-5, with no clear D. The CDR3 length is 15 residues. Trimming stripped 3 bases from V and 0 bases from J, with 11 bases between. The germline gives CDR1 LNHDA, CDR2 SQIVND (reference sequence). As DNA, the CDR3 is TGTGCCAGTAGTATGGGAAGACGGAACCAAGAGACCCAGTACTTC. Amino acid sequence: CASSMGRRNQETQYF.

The rearrangement joins TRBV11-3 to TRBJ2-2; D is ambiguous. The length of the CDR3 is 16 residues. The germline gives CDR1 SGHNT, CDR2 YENEEA. Trimming cost V 1 base and J 0 bases, with 9 bases left between them. CDR3 residues: CASSLGLEPNTGELFF. The CDR3 DNA is TGTGCCAGCAGCTTAGGACTGGAGCCGAACACCGGGGAGCTGTTTTTT.

The chain has TRBV7-2 and TRBJ2-3; D is undetermined. Trimming left V 7 bases short and J 2 bases short, with 7 bases between. The germline CDR1 and CDR2 sequences are SGHTA and FQGNSA. The CDR3 has 12 residues. The CDR3 here is CASNRATDTQYF. CDR3 coding DNA: TGTGCCAGCAACCGGGCCACAGATACGCAGTATTTT.

CDR3 bases: TGTGCCAGCAGCTTAGCGAATTGGGGTCCTCTTGGCTACACCTTC. Translated, it gives CASSLANWGPLGYTF. This sequence joins TRBV7-2 and TRBJ1-2; D is uncertain. The V and J ends lost 0 bases and 7 bases respectively, with 15 bases between them. This CDR3 has 15 residues. Per the germline V gene, CDR1 is SGHTA and CDR2 is FQGNSA.